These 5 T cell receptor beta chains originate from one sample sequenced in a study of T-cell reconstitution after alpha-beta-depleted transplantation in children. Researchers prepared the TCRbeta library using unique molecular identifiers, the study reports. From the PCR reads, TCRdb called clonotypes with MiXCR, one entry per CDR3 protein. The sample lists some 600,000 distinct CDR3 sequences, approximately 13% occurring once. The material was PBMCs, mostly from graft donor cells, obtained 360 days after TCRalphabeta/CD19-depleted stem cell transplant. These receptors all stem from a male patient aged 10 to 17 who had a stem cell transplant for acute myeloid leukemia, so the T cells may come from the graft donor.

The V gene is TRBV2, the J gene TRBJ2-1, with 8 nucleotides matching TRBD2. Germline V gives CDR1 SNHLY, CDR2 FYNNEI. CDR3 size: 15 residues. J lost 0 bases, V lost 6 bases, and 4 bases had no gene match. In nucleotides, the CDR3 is TGTGCCAGCAGACTAGCGGTCCTCTCCTACAATGAGCAGTTCTTC. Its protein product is CASRLAVLSYNEQFF.

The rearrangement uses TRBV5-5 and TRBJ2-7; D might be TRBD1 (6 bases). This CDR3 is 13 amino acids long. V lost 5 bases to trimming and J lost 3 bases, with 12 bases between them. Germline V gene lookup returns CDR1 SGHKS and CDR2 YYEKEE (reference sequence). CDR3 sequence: CASSWDTHYEQYF. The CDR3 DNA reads TGTGCCAGCAGTTGGGACACCCACTACGAGCAGTACTTC. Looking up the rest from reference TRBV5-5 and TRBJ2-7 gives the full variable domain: DAGVTQSPTHLIKTRGQQVTLRCSPISGHKSVSWYQQVLGQGPQFIFQYYEKEERGRGNFPDRFSARQFPNYSSELNVNALLLGDSALYLCASSWDTHYEQYFGPGTRLTVT.

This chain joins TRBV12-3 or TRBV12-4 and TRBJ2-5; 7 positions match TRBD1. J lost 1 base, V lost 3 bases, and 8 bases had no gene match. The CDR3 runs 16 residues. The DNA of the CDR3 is TGTGCCAGCAGTTTGCTTGGACAGGAGTCCCAAGAGACCCAGTACTTC. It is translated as CASSLLGQESQETQYF.

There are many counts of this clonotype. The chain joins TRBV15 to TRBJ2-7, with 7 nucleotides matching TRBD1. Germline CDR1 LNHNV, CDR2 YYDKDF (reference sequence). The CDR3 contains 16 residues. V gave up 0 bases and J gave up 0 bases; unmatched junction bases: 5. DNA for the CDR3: TGTGCCACCAGCAGAGATCAGGCAGGGGGCTCCTACGAGCAGTACTTC. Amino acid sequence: CATSRDQAGGSYEQYF.

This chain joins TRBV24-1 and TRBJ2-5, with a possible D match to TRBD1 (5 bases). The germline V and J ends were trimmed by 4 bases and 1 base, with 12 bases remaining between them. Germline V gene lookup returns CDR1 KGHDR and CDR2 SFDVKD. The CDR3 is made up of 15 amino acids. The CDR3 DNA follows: TGTGCCACCAGTGACCCGACAGACCTCCAAGAGACCCAGTACTTC. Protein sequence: CATSDPTDLQETQYF.